The clone carrying this T cell receptor beta chain was found a few times. Its antigen is unknown. Time point described: sample taken at primary tumor resection. Unsorted whole RNA of tumor, nontumor lung or frozen PBMC was sequenced. This entry is derived from a study of spatial heterogeneity in lung cancer. Each molecule of TCR cDNA was tagged with one unique molecular identifier. Via MiXCR, TCRdb re-called the 5' RACE reads, giving one row per CDR3 protein. The sample lists about 38,000 distinct CDR3 sequences; 5% to 5.5% were seen once. Points from the study as a whole: Ubiquitous expanded tumor TCRs showed up in blood more at resection than follow-up.

Trimming took 1 base from V and 4 from J, leaving 9 bases between them. The germline gives CDR1 LNHDA, CDR2 SQIVND (reference sequence). The CDR3 loop spans 14 amino acids. The material sequenced was PBMCs, taken at surgery. The TCR sequence derives from a female donor with early-stage non-small cell lung cancer. V and J are TRBV19 and TRBJ2-3, with D unclear. CDR3 sequence: CASSIAITSDTQYF. In nucleotides, the CDR3 is TGTGCCAGTAGTATAGCTATCACATCAGATACGCAGTATTTT.